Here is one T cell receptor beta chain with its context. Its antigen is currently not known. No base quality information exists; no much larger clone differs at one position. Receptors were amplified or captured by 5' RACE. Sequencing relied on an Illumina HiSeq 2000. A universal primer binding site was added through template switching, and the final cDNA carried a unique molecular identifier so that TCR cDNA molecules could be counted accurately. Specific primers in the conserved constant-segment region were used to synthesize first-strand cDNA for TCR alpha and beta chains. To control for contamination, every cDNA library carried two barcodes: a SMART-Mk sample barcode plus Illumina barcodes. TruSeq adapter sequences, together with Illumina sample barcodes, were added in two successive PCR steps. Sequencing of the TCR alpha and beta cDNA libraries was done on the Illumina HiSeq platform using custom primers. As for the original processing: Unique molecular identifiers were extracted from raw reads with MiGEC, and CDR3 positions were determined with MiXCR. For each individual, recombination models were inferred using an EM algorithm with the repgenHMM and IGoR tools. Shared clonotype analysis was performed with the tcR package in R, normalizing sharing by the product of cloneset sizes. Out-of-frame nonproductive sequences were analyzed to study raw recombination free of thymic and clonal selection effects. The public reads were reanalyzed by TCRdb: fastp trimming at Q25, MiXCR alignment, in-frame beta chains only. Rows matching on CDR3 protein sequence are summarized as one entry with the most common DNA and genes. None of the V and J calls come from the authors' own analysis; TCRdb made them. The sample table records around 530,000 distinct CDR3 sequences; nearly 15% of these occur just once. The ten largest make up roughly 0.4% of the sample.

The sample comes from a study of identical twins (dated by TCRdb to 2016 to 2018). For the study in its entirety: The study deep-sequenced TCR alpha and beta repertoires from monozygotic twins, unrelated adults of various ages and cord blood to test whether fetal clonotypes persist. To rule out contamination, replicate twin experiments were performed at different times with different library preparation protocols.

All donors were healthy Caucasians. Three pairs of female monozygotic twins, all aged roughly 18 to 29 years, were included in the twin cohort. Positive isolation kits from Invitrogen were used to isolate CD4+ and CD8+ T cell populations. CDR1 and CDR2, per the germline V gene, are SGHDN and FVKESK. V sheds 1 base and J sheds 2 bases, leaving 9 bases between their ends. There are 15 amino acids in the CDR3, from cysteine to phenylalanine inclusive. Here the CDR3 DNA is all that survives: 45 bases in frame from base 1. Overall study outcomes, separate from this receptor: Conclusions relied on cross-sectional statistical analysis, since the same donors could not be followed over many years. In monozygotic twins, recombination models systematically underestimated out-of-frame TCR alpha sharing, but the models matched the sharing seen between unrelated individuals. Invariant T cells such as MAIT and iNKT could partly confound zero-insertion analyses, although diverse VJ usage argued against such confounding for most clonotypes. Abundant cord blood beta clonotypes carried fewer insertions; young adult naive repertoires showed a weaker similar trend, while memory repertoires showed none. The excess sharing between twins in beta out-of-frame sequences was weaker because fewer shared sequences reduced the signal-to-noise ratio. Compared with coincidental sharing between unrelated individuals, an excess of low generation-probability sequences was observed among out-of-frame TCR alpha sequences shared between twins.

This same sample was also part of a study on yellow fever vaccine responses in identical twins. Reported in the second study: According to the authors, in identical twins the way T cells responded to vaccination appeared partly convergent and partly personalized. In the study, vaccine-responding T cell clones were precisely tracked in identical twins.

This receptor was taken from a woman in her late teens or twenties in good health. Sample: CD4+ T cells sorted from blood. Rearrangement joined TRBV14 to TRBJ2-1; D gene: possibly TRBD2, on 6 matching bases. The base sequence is TGTGCCAGCAGCCAAGCGGGGGTCCCCTACAATGAGCAGTTCTTC. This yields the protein CASSQAGVPYNEQFF.